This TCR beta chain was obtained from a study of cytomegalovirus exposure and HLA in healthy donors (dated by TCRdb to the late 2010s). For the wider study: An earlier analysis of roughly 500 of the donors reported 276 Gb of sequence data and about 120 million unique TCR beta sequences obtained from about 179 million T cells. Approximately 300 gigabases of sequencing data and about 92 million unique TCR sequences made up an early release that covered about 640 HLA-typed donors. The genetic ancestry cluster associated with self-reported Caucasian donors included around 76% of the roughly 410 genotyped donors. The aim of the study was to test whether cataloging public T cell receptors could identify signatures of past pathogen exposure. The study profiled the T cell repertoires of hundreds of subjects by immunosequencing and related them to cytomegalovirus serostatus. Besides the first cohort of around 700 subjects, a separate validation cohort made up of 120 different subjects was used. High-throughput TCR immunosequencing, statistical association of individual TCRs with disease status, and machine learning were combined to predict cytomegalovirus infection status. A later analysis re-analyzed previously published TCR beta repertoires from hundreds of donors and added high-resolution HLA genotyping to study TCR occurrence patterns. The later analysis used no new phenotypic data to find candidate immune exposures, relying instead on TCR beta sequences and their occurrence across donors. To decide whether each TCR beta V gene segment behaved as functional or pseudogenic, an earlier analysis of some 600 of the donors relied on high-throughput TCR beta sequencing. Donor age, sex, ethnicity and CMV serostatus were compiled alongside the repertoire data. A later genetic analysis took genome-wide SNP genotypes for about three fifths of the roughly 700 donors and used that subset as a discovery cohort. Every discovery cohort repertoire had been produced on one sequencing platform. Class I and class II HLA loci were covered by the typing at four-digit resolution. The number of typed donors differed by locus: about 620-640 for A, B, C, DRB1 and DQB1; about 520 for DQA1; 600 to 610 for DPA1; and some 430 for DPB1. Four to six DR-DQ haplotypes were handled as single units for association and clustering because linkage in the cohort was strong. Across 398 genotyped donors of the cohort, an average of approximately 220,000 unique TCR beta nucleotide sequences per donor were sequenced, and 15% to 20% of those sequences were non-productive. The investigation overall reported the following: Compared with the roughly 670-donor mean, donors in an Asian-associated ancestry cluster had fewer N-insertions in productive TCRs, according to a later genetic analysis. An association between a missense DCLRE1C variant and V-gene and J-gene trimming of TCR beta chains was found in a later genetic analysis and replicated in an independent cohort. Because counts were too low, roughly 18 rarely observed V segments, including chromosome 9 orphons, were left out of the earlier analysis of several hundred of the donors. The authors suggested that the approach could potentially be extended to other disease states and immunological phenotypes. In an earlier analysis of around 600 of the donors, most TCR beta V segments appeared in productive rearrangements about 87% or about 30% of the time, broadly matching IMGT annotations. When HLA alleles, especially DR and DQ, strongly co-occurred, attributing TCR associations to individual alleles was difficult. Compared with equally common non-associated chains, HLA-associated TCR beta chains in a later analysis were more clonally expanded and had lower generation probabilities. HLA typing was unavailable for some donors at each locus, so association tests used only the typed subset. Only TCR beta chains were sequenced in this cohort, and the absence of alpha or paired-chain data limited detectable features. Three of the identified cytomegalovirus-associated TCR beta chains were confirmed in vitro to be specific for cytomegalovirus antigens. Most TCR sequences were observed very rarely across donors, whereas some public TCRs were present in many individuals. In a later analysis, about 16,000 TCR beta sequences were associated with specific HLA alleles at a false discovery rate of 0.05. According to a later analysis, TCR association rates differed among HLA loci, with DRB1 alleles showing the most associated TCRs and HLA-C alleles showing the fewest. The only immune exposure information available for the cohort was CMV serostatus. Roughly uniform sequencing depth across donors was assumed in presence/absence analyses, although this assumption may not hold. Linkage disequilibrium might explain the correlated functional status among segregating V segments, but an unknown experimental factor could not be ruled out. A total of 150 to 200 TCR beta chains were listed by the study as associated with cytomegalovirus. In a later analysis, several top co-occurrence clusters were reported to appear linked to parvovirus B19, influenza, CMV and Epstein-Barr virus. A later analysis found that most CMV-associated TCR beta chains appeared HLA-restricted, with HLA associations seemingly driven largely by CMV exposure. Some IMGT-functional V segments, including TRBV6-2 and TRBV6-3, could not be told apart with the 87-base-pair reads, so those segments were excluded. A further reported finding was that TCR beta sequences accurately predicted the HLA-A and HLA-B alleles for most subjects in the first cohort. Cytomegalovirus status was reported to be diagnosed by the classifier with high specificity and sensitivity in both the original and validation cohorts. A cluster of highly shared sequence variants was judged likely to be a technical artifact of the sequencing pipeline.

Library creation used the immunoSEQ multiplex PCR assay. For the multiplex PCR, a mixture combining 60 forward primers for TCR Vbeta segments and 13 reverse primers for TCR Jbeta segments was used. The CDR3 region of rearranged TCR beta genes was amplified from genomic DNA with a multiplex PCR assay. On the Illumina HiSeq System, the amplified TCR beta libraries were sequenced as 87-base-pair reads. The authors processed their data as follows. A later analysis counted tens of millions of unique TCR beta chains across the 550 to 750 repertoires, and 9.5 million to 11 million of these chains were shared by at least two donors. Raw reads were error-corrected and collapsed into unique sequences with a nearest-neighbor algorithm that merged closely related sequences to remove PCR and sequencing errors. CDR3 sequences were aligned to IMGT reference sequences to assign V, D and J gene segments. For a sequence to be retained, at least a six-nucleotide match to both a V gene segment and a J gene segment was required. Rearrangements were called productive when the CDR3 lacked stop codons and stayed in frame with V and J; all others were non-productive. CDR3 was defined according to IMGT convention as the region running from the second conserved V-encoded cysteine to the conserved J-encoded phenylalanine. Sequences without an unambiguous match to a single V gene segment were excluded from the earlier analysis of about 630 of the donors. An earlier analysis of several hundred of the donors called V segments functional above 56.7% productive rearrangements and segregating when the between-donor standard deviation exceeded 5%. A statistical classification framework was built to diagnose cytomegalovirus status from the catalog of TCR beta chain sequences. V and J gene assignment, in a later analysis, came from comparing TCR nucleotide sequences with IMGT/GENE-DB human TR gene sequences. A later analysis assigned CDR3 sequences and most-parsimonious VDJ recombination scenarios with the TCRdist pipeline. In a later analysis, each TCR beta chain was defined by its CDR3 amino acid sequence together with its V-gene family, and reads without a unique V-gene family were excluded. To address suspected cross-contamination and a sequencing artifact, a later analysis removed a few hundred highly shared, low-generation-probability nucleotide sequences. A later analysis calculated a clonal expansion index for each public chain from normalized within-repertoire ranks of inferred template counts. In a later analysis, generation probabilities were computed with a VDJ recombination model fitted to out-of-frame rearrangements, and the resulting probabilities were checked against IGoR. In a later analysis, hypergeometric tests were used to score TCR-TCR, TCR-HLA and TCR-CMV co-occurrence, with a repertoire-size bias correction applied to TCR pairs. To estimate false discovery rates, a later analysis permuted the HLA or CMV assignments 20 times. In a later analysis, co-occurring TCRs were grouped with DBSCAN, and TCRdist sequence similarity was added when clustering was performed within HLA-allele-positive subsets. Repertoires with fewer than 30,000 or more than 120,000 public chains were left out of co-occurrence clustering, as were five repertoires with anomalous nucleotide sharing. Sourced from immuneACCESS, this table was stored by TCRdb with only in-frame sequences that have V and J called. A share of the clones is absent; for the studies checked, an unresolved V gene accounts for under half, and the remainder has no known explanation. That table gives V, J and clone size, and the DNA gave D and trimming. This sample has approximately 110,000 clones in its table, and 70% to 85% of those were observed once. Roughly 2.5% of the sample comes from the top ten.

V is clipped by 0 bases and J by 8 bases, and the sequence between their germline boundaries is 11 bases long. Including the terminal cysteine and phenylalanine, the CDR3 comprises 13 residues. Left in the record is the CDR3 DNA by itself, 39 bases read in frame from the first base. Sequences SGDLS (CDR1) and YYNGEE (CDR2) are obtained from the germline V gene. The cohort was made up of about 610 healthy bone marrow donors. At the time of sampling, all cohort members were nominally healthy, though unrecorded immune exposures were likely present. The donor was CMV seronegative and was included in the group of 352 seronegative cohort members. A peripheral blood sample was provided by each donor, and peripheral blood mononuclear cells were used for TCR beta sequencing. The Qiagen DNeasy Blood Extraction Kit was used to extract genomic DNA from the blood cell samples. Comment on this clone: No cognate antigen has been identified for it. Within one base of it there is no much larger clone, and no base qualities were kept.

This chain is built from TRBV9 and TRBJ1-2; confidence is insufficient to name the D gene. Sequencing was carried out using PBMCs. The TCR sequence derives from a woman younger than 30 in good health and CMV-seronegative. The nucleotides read TGTGCCAGCAGCGTAGCAGATGACTCCGGCTACACCTTC. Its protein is CASSVADDSGYTF. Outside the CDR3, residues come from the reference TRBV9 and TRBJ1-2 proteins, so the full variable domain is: DSGVTQTPKHLITATGQRVTLRCSPRSGDLSVYWYQQSLDQGLQFLIQYYNGEERAKGNILERFSAQQFPDLHSELNLSSLELGDSALYFCASSVADDSGYTFGSGTRLTVV.